This T cell receptor beta chain was recovered during a study of blood T cell repertoires in COVID-19. Study overall: From the United States, Italy and Spain came samples of acute and convalescent COVID-19. PBMCs, B-cell-depleted T cells, or T cells provided the cDNA or gDNA that made up the material.

Germline loops: CDR1 MNHEY, CDR2 SMNVEV (reference sequence). Trimming took off 0 bases at V and 1 base at J, with 13 bases between the two ends. The CDR3 is 16 residues long. How the authors handled the data: Estimates of nucleated cell counts were drawn from the amplification of reference gene primers. The data were produced by immunoSEQ multiplex PCR, yet TCRdb's version contains in-frame clones alone and is incomplete. V, J and clone size were drawn from that table, and D and trimming were deduced from the DNA. The data contain around 140,000 clones, roughly 84% of them singletons. This sequence joins TRBV27 and TRBJ2-7, with a possible D match to TRBD2 (6 bases). The receptor's source is a man aged 55 to 69 with acute or convalescent COVID-19. What was sequenced was peripheral blood. CDR3 in amino acids: CASSLSAASVSYEQYF. CDR3 nucleotide sequence: TGTGCCAGCAGTTTATCGGCGGCTAGCGTATCCTACGAGCAGTACTTC.